This TCR beta chain is drawn from a study of regulatory T cells in long-lasting Graves disease. Study-wide context: Prior antithyroid drug treatment in newly diagnosed Graves' patients lasted under 3 months.

CDR1 is LGHNT, CDR2 FRNRAP, per germline. The CDR3 spans 12 residues. The TCR beta library used iRepertoire HTBI primers with Arm-PCR amplification of CDR3. In the original processing: Across the samples, identification revealed some 64 TRBV and 11 to 15 TRBJ segments. Each CDR3 protein is one row after TCRdb ran MiXCR on the multiplex PCR reads. What appears here as the V and J calls and clone size reflects TCRdb's work, not the paper's. This table holds about 470,000 distinct CDR3 sequences, 15% to 20% found once. Sample time point: newly diagnosed GD, antithyroid drugs for less than 3 months. PBMC RNA served as the TCR library source. Study-wide results and limits: Persistent cases of Graves' showed reduced TCR diversity relative to newly diagnosed patients.

This clonotype showed up just a few times. Its antigen is unknown. These sequences were also reported in another study, on T cells in Graves' hyperthyroidism and ophthalmopathy. That paper states: Lactation, pregnancy, other autoimmune disease or uncontrolled infection led to exclusion of patients.

The chain joins TRBV12-5 to TRBJ2-1; D gene uncertain. The assigned J gene may be wrong: the sequence end matches TRBJ2-7 better. Material: peripheral blood mononuclear cells (PBMCs), obtained at new diagnosis, from a patient treated with antithyroid drugs. This sequence was found in a man aged 35-49 years with Graves disease. The CDR3 DNA sequence: TGTGCTAGTGGTTTGTGGGGATACGAGCAGTACTTC. This gives the protein CASGLWGYEQYF.